The clone carrying this TCR beta chain was recorded a few times. Its antigen is unidentified. TCRdb fed the reads into MiXCR, producing one record per CDR3 protein. The profile covers 600,000 to 700,000 distinct CDR3 sequences, with roughly 36% appearing a single time and 15% to 20% taken by the ten largest. V was pared by 3 bases and J by 8 bases, with 19 bases between. Germline loops: CDR1 SGHAT, CDR2 FQNNGV. The CDR3 is 15 residues long. This sample stems from a study of T cell repertoires in cytomegalovirus infection. On the study more broadly: CMV epitopes that were recently identified and HLA-C-restricted were used alongside well-studied HLA-B-restricted ones. Public TCR beta signatures marked donors with CMV infection and the matching HLA.

Study-wide points: There were carriers of CMV plus the relevant HLA, and cumulative public TCR beta family frequency identified them. In two of eight donors, the top clonotype was HLA-C-restricted CMV-specific.

The rearrangement uses TRBV11-2 and TRBJ1-1; D gene ambiguous. The clonotype was recovered from a human donor in good health (CMV status not recorded). Some clones in this sample may be carry-over from other donors' samples. This sample comprised cultured PBMCs, obtained from culture after CMV antigen stimulation. CDR3 region: CASSFSPGSVTEAFF. CDR3 in DNA: TGTGCCAGCAGCTTTAGTCCGGGGTCGGTTACCGAAGCTTTCTTT. Based on the CDR3 plus reference TRBV11-2 and TRBJ1-1, the full variable domain is EAGVAQSPRYKIIEKRQSVAFWCNPISGHATLYWYQQILGQGPKLLIQFQNNGVVDDSQLPKDRFSAERLKGVDSTLKIQPAKLEDSAVYLCASSFSPGSVTEAFFGQGTRLTVV.